The sample holds many counts of the clone carrying this T cell receptor beta chain. Its antigen is still unknown. This sample was included in a study of PD-1 blockade in mismatch repair-deficient tumors. The wider study: Patients had approximately 12 mismatch repair-deficient cancer types, all previously treated and progressing.

Study-wide results and caveats: Tumor-resident clones, often absent from pretreatment blood, expanded after pembrolizumab and then contracted.

All patients were mismatch repair deficient, assessed by either PCR or immunohistochemistry. The TCR-sequenced patients were a few responders to pembrolizumab. The CDR3 contains 16 residues. V was trimmed by 4 bases and J by 7 bases, leaving 19 bases between them. Looked up from germline, CDR1 is MNHEY and CDR2 is SVGAGI. Sequencing was performed with immunoSEQ multiplex PCR; in TCRdb, only in-frame clones are kept and a portion is missing. The sample carries around 110,000 clones, 60% to 85% recorded once. V usage is TRBV6-5 and J usage is TRBJ1-4, with a tentative D call TRBD1 (5 bases). The clonotype was recovered from an adult with mismatch repair-deficient cancer. Sample: peripheral blood, taken approximately 64 weeks after starting pembrolizumab. CDR3: CASSSPAGGLGEKLFF. As DNA, the CDR3 is TGTGCCAGCAGTTCCCCGGCGGGGGGGTTGGGTGAAAAACTGTTTTTT.